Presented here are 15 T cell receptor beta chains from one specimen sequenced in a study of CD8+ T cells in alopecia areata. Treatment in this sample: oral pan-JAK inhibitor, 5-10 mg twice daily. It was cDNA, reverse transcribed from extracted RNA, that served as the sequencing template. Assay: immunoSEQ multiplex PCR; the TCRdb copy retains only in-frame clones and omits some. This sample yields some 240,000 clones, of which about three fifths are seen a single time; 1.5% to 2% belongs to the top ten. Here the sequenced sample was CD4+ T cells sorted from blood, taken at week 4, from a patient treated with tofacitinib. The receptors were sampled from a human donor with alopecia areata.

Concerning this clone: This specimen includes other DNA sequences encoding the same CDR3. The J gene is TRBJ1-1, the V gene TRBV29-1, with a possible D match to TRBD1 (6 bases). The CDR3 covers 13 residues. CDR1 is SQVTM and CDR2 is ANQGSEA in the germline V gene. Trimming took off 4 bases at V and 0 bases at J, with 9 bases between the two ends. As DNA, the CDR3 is TGCAGCGTTGGAGGACAGCTGAACACTGAAGCTTTCTTT. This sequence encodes CSVGGQLNTEAFF.

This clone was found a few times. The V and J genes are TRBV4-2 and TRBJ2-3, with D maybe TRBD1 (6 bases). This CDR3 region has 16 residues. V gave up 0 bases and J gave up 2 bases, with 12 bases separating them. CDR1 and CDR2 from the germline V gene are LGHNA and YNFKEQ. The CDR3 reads CASSQEIQGYTDTQYF. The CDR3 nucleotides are TGTGCCAGCAGCCAAGAAATCCAGGGGTACACAGATACGCAGTATTTT.

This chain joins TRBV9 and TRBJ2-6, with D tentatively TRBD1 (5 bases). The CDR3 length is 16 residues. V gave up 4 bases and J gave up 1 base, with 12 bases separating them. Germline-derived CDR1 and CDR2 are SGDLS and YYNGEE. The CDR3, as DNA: TGTGCCAGCAGCTTTTTTCAGGGATCTGGGGCCAACGTCCTGACTTTC. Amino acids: CASSFFQGSGANVLTF.

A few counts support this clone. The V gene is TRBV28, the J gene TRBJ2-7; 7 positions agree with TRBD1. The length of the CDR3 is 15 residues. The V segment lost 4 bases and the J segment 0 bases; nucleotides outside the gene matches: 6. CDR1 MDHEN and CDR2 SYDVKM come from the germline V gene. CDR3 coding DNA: TGTGCCAGCAGTTCCCGGGACAGACCCTCCTACGAGCAGTACTTC. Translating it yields CASSSRDRPSYEQYF.

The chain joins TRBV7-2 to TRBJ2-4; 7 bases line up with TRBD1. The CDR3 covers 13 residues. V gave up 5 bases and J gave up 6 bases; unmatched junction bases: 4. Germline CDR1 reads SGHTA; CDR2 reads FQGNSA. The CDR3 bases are TGTGCCAGCAGCCCGCAGGGGGTAAACATTCAGTACTTC. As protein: CASSPQGVNIQYF.

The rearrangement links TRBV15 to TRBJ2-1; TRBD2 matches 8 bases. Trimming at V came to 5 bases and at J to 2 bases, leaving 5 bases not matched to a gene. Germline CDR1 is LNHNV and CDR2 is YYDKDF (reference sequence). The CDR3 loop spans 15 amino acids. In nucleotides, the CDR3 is TGTGCCACCAGCCGAATAGCGGGGCCCTACAATGAGCAGTTCTTC. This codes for CATSRIAGPYNEQFF.

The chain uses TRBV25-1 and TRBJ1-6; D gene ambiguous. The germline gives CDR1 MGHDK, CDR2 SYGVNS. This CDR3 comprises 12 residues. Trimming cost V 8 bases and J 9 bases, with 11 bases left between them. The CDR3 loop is CASQFESSPLHF. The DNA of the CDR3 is TGTGCCAGCCAATTTGAAAGTTCACCCCTCCACTTT.

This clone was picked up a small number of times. The CDR3 DNA is TGTGCCATCAGATTAGGACAGGGGAATAATTCACCCCTCCACTTT. It yields the protein CAIRLGQGNNSPLHF. The rearrangement links TRBV10-3 to TRBJ1-6; 9 bases line up with TRBD1. The V and J ends lost 6 bases and 5 bases, in that order; junction bases with no gene match: 5. The germline V gene has CDR1 ENHRY and CDR2 SYGVKD. The CDR3 length is 15 residues.

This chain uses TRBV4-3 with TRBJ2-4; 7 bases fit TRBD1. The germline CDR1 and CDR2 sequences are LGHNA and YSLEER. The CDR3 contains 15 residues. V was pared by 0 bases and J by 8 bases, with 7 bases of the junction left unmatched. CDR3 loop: CASSQDLNRGDIQYF. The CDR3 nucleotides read TGCGCCAGCAGCCAAGATCTAAACAGGGGAGACATTCAGTACTTC.

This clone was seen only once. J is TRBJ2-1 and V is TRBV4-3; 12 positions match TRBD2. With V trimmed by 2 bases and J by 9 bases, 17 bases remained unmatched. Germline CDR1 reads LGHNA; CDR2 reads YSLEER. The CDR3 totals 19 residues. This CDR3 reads CASSQRSLAGGPAFGEQFF. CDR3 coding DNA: TGCGCCAGCAGCCAAAGGTCGCTAGCGGGGGGGCCCGCTTTCGGTGAGCAGTTCTTC.

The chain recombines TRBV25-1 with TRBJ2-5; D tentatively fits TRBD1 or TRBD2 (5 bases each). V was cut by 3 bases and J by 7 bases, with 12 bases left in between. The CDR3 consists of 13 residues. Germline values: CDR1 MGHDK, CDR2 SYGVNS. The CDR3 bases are TGTGCCAGCAGTGATGGGGGTGGTTCGACCCAGTACTTC. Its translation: CASSDGGGSTQYF.

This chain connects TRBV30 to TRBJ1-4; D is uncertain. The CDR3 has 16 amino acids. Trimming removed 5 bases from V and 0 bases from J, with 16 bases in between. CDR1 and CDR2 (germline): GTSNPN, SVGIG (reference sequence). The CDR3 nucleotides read TGTGCCTGGTCGGGTAGAGCGACTCCAACTAATGAAAAACTGTTTTTT. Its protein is CAWSGRATPTNEKLFF.

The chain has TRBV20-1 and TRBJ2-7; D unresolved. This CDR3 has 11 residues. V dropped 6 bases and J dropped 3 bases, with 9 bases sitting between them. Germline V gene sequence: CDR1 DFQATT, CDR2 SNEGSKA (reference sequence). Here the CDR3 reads CSAPVHYEQYF. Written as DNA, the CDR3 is TGCAGTGCGCCGGTACACTACGAGCAGTACTTC.

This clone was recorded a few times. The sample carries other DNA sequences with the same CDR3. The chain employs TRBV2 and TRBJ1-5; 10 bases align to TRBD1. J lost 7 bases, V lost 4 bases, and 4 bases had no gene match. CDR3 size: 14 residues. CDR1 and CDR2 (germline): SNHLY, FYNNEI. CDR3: CASSAGQGSQPQHF. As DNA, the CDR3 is TGTGCCAGCAGTGCGGGACAGGGGTCACAGCCCCAGCATTTT.

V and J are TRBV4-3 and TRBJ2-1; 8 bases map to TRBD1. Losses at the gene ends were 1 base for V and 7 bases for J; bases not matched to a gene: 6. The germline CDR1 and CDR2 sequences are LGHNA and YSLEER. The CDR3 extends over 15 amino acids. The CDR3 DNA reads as TGCGCCAGCAGCCAAGCTGGGACAGGCACGAATGAGCAGTTCTTC. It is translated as CASSQAGTGTNEQFF.